A single sample gave rise to the 12 T cell receptor beta chains below, sequenced in a study of spatial heterogeneity in lung cancer (dated by TCRdb to between 2018 and 2021). The library was generated by 5' RACE. Sequencing instrument: NextSeq 500. TCRdb handled the public reads itself, with Q25 trimming in fastp and clone calling in MiXCR, and kept productive beta chains. Rows merge per CDR3 protein into single entries with the most common DNA and genes. Present in this sample are some 54,000 distinct CDR3 sequences, roughly 8.1% of which were seen just once. 35% of the sample comes from the top ten. This specimen's time point label, interpreted: blood at routine non-recurrence follow-up after resection. Without any cell sorting, TCR sequencing was performed on whole RNA extracted either from tumor and nontumor lung tissue or from cryopreserved PBMC samples. The starting material was PBMCs, obtained at follow-up. The origin of the receptors is a female donor with early-stage non-small cell lung cancer.

This clonotype was seen repeatedly, ten times or more. This CDR3 is CASSYRFRAHGRETQYF. The CDR3, as DNA: TGTGCCAGCAGTTACCGATTCCGGGCACACGGTCGGGAGACCCAGTACTTC. The chain links TRBV6-5 to TRBJ2-5; D remains ambiguous. This CDR3 contains 17 residues. Trimming took off 2 bases at V and 5 bases at J, with 21 bases between the two ends. CDR1 is MNHEY, CDR2 SVGAGI, per germline.

This clonotype was counted a few times. V gene TRBV6-1 combines with J gene TRBJ2-7; the D gene is possibly TRBD1 (6 bases). The germline V gene has CDR1 MNHNS and CDR2 SASEGT. The CDR3 totals 16 residues. The V gene lost 1 base and the J gene lost 0 bases, with 13 bases spanning the gap. The DNA for the CDR3 is TGTGCCAGCAGTGAAGGTTTCGCGGACAGCTCCTACGAGCAGTACTTC. This translates into CASSEGFADSSYEQYF.

In its sample, this clonotype was seen many times. The rearrangement links TRBV3-1 to TRBJ2-7; D is ambiguous. CDR1 is LGHDT and CDR2 is YNNKEL in the germline V gene (reference sequence). There are 13 residues in the CDR3. V was cut by 6 bases and J by 0 bases, with 9 bases left in between. The CDR3 protein is CASRLSSSYEQYF. The CDR3 bases are TGTGCCAGCAGGCTATCAAGCTCCTACGAGCAGTACTTC.

This clonotype was seen ten or more times. The chain joins TRBV27 to TRBJ1-5, with 7 bases fitting TRBD1. The CDR3 loop spans 13 amino acids. Germline loops: CDR1 MNHEY, CDR2 SMNVEV (reference sequence). V dropped 5 bases and J dropped 5; count of bases not matched to a gene: 3. The CDR3 is CASSPDRDQPQHF. The CDR3 DNA sequence: TGTGCCAGCAGTCCCGACAGGGATCAGCCCCAGCATTTT.

This clonotype was seen a handful of times. This chain connects TRBV6-2 or TRBV6-3 to TRBJ2-1, with D maybe TRBD2 (7 bases). CDR1 and CDR2 (germline): MNHEY, SVGEGT. This CDR3 spans 17 amino acids. The germline V and J ends were trimmed by 4 bases and 6 bases, with 22 bases remaining between them. The CDR3 sequence is CASSSSVGGGRPNEQFF. The DNA of the CDR3 is TGTGCCAGCAGTTCTAGCGTTGGGGGGGGCCGGCCCAATGAGCAGTTCTTC.

This clonotype was seen at least ten times. The chain has TRBV6-1 and TRBJ2-7; D is uncertain. CDR1 is MNHNS, CDR2 SASEGT, per germline. The germline V and J ends were trimmed by 6 bases and 1 base, with 16 bases remaining between them. The CDR3 sequence is 15 residues long. CDR3 in DNA: TGTGCCAGCAGAAAACAAGAAGTGATTTCCTACGAGCAGTACTTC. Amino acid sequence: CASRKQEVISYEQYF.

This clonotype was observed at least ten times. V and J are TRBV5-1 and TRBJ2-7, with D possibly called TRBD1 or TRBD2 (5 bases each). The length of the CDR3 is 14 residues. Germline V gene lookup returns CDR1 SGHRS and CDR2 YFSETQ. V gave up 1 base and J gave up 3 bases, with 11 bases separating them. The CDR3 DNA is TGCGCCAGCAGCTTGTCGGGACGGGACTACGAGCAGTACTTC. It codes for CASSLSGRDYEQYF. Full variable domain (rest looked up from reference TRBV5-1 and TRBJ2-7): KAGVTQTPRYLIKTRGQQVTLSCSPISGHRSVSWYQQTPGQGLQFLFEYFSETQRNKGNFPGRFSGRQFSNSRSEMNVSTLELGDSALYLCASSLSGRDYEQYFGPGTRLTVT.

This clonotype was picked up many times. The chain has TRBV6-2 or TRBV6-3 and TRBJ1-5, with D possibly TRBD1 on 5 matching bases. The germline V gene encodes CDR1 MNHEY and CDR2 SVGEGT. V was clipped by 4 bases and J by 4 bases, with 17 bases between them. The CDR3 runs to 16 residues. The CDR3 here is CASSFWAGGKNQPQHF. The CDR3 coding sequence is TGTGCCAGCAGTTTTTGGGCCGGGGGAAAGAATCAGCCCCAGCATTTT.

This clonotype was counted many times. The chain carries TRBV20-1 and TRBJ2-1, with a tentative D call TRBD2 (6 bases). The V end was cut by 6 bases, the J end by 7 bases, with 7 bases between. Germline lookup yields CDR1 DFQATT and CDR2 SNEGSKA (reference sequence). This CDR3 has 10 residues. The CDR3 protein is CSATRNEQFF. In DNA, the CDR3 is TGCAGTGCGACTAGGAATGAGCAGTTCTTC.

This clonotype was seen at least ten times. DNA for the CDR3: TGCAGCGCCGGAGTACCTGGACTAGCGGGGGGCACCGAGCAGTACTTC. This codes for CSAGVPGLAGGTEQYF. The chain is built from TRBV29-1 and TRBJ2-7, with TRBD2 matching 14 bases. V was pared by 7 bases and J by 6 bases, with 14 bases of the junction left unmatched. This CDR3 spans 16 amino acids. Germline assignment: CDR1 SQVTM and CDR2 ANQGSEA.

The sample holds many counts of this clonotype. This rearrangement joins TRBV5-1 to TRBJ2-7; 9 bases align to TRBD1. The V gene's germline CDR1 is SGHRS and CDR2 YFSETQ. V gave up 1 base and J gave up 2 bases; unmatched junction bases: 7. This CDR3 spans 16 amino acids. CDR3 sequence: CASSLQLGQGPYEQYF. CDR3 coding DNA: TGCGCCAGCAGCTTGCAACTGGGACAGGGTCCCTACGAGCAGTACTTC.

This clonotype was detected many times. The chain links TRBV11-2 to TRBJ2-4, with 7 bases fitting TRBD1. CDR1 SGHAT and CDR2 FQNNGV come from the germline V gene. This CDR3 is 13 amino acids long. The trim removed 5 bases at V and 7 bases at J, leaving 5 bases unmatched. DNA of the CDR3: TGTGCCAGCAGCCAAACAGGGGTTAACATTCAGTACTTC. It specifies CASSQTGVNIQYF. Together with reference TRBV11-2 and TRBJ2-4, the CDR3 gives the full variable domain: EAGVAQSPRYKIIEKRQSVAFWCNPISGHATLYWYQQILGQGPKLLIQFQNNGVVDDSQLPKDRFSAERLKGVDSTLKIQPAKLEDSAVYLCASSQTGVNIQYFGAGTRLSVL.